The 29 T cell receptor beta chains below all came from one sample that was sequenced in a study of T-cell memory formation after mild COVID-19. One entry per CDR3 protein results from TCRdb running MiXCR on the 5' RACE reads. Of about 470,000 distinct CDR3 sequences listed, about 20% are singletons. Sequenced sample: PBMCs or a T cell subset sorted from them (not recorded which). Receptor source: an adult woman who had mild COVID-19 (a few samples of this study predate the infection). Cell type and time point are not known.

The gene calls are TRBV6-6 and TRBJ2-1, with 14 bases matching TRBD2. The CDR3 is 15 amino acids. V trimming: 9 bases; J trimming: 9 bases; junction bases outside the gene matches: 10. The germline CDR1 and CDR2 sequences are MNHNY and SVGAGI (reference sequence). The CDR3 loop reads CASETGLAGVGEQFF. DNA of the CDR3: TGTGCCAGTGAGACGGGACTAGCGGGAGTAGGTGAGCAGTTCTTC.

This clonotype occurred a few times. The chain uses TRBV6-5 and TRBJ1-1; unclear D gene. The CDR3 loop spans 15 amino acids. Germline V lookup: CDR1 MNHEY, CDR2 SVGAGI. V lost 0 bases and J 1 base, leaving 9 bases between the germline ends. CDR3 region: CASSYSNWGNTEAFF. The CDR3 DNA is TGTGCCAGCAGTTACTCAAACTGGGGGAACACTGAAGCTTTCTTT.

In its sample, this clonotype was seen a few times. This chain links TRBV5-1 with TRBJ2-1, with 11 bases fitting TRBD2. The CDR3 extends over 17 amino acids. The V segment lost 4 bases and the J segment 3 bases; nucleotides outside the gene matches: 9. Per germline, CDR1 SGHRS and CDR2 YFSETQ. As DNA, the CDR3 is TGCGCCAGCAGCCCCCCGACTAGCGGGGCCTACTACAATGAGCAGTTCTTC. It specifies CASSPPTSGAYYNEQFF.

This clonotype has more than one count but fewer than ten. The chain recombines TRBV12-3 or TRBV12-4 with TRBJ2-1; the match to TRBD2 covers 9 bases. The V and J ends lost 3 bases and 3 bases, in that order; junction bases with no gene match: 9. This CDR3 region has 17 residues. DNA of the CDR3: TGTGCCAGCAGTTTGACGGTAGCGGGAGTACGCTACAATGAGCAGTTCTTC. Residues: CASSLTVAGVRYNEQFF.

This clonotype was counted between two and nine times. The chain is built from TRBV4-3 and TRBJ2-3; D remains ambiguous. CDR3 length: 15 residues. Trimming removed 1 base at V and 0 bases at J, with 8 bases between. Germline loops: CDR1 LGHNA, CDR2 YSLEER. The CDR3 protein is CASSQVSYSTDTQYF. CDR3 sequence (DNA): TGCGCCAGCAGCCAAGTTAGTTATAGCACAGATACGCAGTATTTT.

V usage is TRBV18 and J usage is TRBJ2-7; D possibly matches TRBD1 or TRBD2 (5 bases each). The CDR3 consists of 16 residues. Per the germline V gene, CDR1 is KGHSH and CDR2 is LQKENI. Trimming shortened V by 0 bases and J by 0 bases, and 12 bases separated the two germline ends. The CDR3 region has the DNA TGTGCCAGCTCACCACCGGGACGCCTGAGCTCCTACGAGCAGTACTTC. It specifies CASSPPGRLSSYEQYF.

This clonotype was counted a few times. The genes are TRBV27 and TRBJ1-5; D ambiguous. The CDR3 runs to 12 residues. The V end lost 5 bases, the J end lost 9 bases, and 11 bases lay between the germline ends. The germline V gene has CDR1 MNHEY and CDR2 SMNVEV (reference sequence). The CDR3 spells CASSPLGGPQHF. In DNA, the CDR3 is TGTGCCAGCAGTCCTCTGGGTGGGCCCCAGCATTTT.

The chain employs TRBV29-1 and TRBJ2-3; D is perhaps TRBD2 (6 bases). CDR1 is SQVTM and CDR2 is ANQGSEA in the germline V gene. V shed 4 bases and J shed 5 bases, with 13 bases lying between them. The CDR3 consists of 13 residues. The CDR3 DNA is TGCAGCGTTGTAGTGTGGGAGGAAGATACGCAGTATTTT. It encodes CSVVVWEEDTQYF.

The CDR3 protein is CASSYPGQGYTF. The CDR3 bases are TGTGCCAGCAGTTATCCGGGGCAGGGCTACACCTTC. V usage is TRBV6-5 and J usage is TRBJ1-2, with a possible D match to TRBD1 (5 bases). With 3 bases removed from V and 8 bases from J, the gap between germline ends came to 10 bases. The CDR3 extends over 12 amino acids. In germline, CDR1 is MNHEY, CDR2 SVGAGI.

This clonotype was counted only a few times. J is TRBJ2-3 and V is TRBV12-3 or TRBV12-4; tentative D call: TRBD2 (5 bases). V lost 1 base to trimming and J lost 4 bases, with 12 bases between them. The CDR3 consists of 15 residues. The CDR3 nucleotides are TGTGCCAGCAGTTTAGGCAGGTTCGGGGCAGATACGCAGTATTTT. This sequence encodes CASSLGRFGADTQYF.

The V and J genes are TRBV6-2 or TRBV6-3 and TRBJ2-5, with 8 bases matching TRBD2. The ends lost 2 bases at V and 3 bases at J; junction bases unmatched: 8. CDR3 length equals 16 residues. The germline V gene encodes CDR1 MNHEY and CDR2 SVGEGT. The CDR3 region has the DNA TGTGCCAGCAGTTACCGCGGGACTAGTGCTGAAGAGACCCAGTACTTC. Its protein is CASSYRGTSAEETQYF.

This sequence joins TRBV4-1 and TRBJ2-1; possibly TRBD1 for D (5 bases). V lost 3 bases and J lost 0, with 12 bases in between. The V gene's germline CDR1 is MGHRA and CDR2 YSYEKL. CDR3 length: 16 amino acids. The CDR3 nucleotides read TGCGCCAGCAGCCAGGGCAGGGCAAGCTCCTACAATGAGCAGTTCTTC. It codes for CASSQGRASSYNEQFF.

Many counts were recorded for this clonotype. CDR3 coding DNA: TGTGCCAGCAGCCGGGGACTAGACCCTCACAATGAGCAGTTCTTC. This translates into CASSRGLDPHNEQFF. This chain uses TRBV3-1 with TRBJ2-1, with 8 positions matching TRBD2. Germline V gives CDR1 LGHDT, CDR2 YNNKEL (reference sequence). V shed 4 bases and J 5 bases; nucleotides not matched to a gene: 7. This CDR3 is built from 15 residues.

The chain joins TRBV4-2 to TRBJ2-3, with no clear D. Trimming pared 1 base from V and 1 base from J, leaving 18 bases between. This CDR3 is built from 18 residues. Germline CDR1 is LGHNA and CDR2 is YNFKEQ. DNA of the CDR3: TGTGCCAGCAGCCAAGTGGGGATCAGTACTTGGGGCACAGATACGCAGTATTTT. Its translation: CASSQVGISTWGTDTQYF.

The chain combines TRBV7-6 with TRBJ2-7; D tentatively reads TRBD1 or TRBD2 (5 bases each). CDR1 SGHVS and CDR2 FNYEAQ come from the germline V gene. V was cut by 3 bases and J by 0 bases, with 15 bases left in between. CDR3 length equals 16 residues. This CDR3 is CASSFGDGQSSYEQYF. DNA of the CDR3: TGTGCCAGCAGCTTCGGGGACGGCCAAAGCTCCTACGAGCAGTACTTC.

V and J are TRBV3-1 and TRBJ2-1; 10 nucleotides agree with TRBD2. The CDR3 runs 18 residues. The J segment lost 0 bases and the V segment lost 4 bases, leaving 9 bases of the junction unmatched. Germline CDR1 reads LGHDT; CDR2 reads YNNKEL (reference sequence). The CDR3 protein is CASSPTGLAVSSYNEQFF. The CDR3 DNA is TGTGCCAGCAGCCCGACTGGACTAGCGGTTAGCTCCTACAATGAGCAGTTCTTC.

The CDR3 DNA sequence: TGCGCCAGCAGCCAAAGTTTAGAAGGGAGGAACACCTTC. As protein: CASSQSLEGRNTF. The chain uses TRBV4-3 and TRBJ1-2; no clear D gene. The germline V gene has CDR1 LGHNA and CDR2 YSLEER. This CDR3 contains 13 residues. Deletions cut 2 bases from V and 12 bases from J, with 16 bases between.

The CDR3: CASSQDRGPRPYEQYF. The CDR3 DNA reads TGCGCCAGCAGCCAAGATAGGGGGCCGCGCCCCTACGAGCAGTACTTC. The chain has TRBV4-1 and TRBJ2-7; 7 bases align to TRBD1. The junction had 7 bases not matched to a gene; V was cut back by 0 bases and J by 2 bases. The germline CDR1 and CDR2 sequences are MGHRA and YSYEKL. The CDR3 sequence is 16 residues long.

This clonotype was picked up many times. The J gene is TRBJ1-1, the V gene TRBV2; D is perhaps TRBD1 (6 bases). From germline, CDR1 is SNHLY and CDR2 FYNNEI. The CDR3 is 15 residues long. V lost 6 bases and J 0 bases, leaving 14 bases between the germline ends. CDR3 DNA: TGTGCCAGCAGCCTACCCACAGGGATGAACACTGAAGCTTTCTTT. It yields the protein CASSLPTGMNTEAFF.

A word on this clonotype: Sequence at one end of the junction differs from germline and may be a read error. The J gene is TRBJ2-7, the V gene TRBV7-8; D call uncertain. Germline V CDR1 and CDR2: SGHVS, FQNEAQ. The CDR3 is made up of 16 amino acids. CDR3 region: CSSSLRRFWANYEQYF. CDR3 DNA: TGTTCCAGCAGCTTAAGGCGATTTTGGGCGAACTACGAGCAGTACTTC.

This clonotype was counted once. This rearrangement joins TRBV20-1 to TRBJ1-2; 7 nucleotides align to TRBD1. CDR3 length: 15 amino acids. The trim removed 3 bases at V and 4 bases at J, leaving 11 bases unmatched. Germline values: CDR1 DFQATT, CDR2 SNEGSKA (reference sequence). The CDR3 nucleotides read TGCAGTGCTAGCTCCGGGACAGTCGGTACCTATGGCTACACCTTC. Translating it yields CSASSGTVGTYGYTF.

In this sample, this clonotype turned up a few times. The chain recombines TRBV5-1 with TRBJ2-7, with D perhaps matching TRBD2 (7 bases). Germline CDR1 and CDR2: SGHRS and YFSETQ. The CDR3 is 16 residues long. Deletions cut 4 bases from V and 2 bases from J, with 19 bases between. The CDR3 here is CASSPGGRDFTYEQYF. CDR3 bases: TGCGCCAGCAGCCCGGGGGGCCGGGACTTTACCTACGAGCAGTACTTC.

The chain carries TRBV4-3 and TRBJ2-3, with 7 bases aligning to TRBD1. The CDR3 is made up of 16 amino acids. The V gene's germline CDR1 is LGHNA and CDR2 YSLEER. The V and J ends lost 2 bases and 2 bases, in that order; junction bases with no gene match: 7. The CDR3 here is CASSQQTGTYTDTQYF. The CDR3 coding sequence is TGCGCCAGCAGCCAACAGACAGGGACGTACACAGATACGCAGTATTTT.

The table lists this clonotype with many counts. CDR3 nucleotide sequence: TGCGCCAGCAGCCCGAGTCCCGGGGAGCTGTTTTTT. Protein sequence: CASSPSPGELFF. The chain is built from TRBV5-1 and TRBJ2-2; D is ambiguous. The V end was cut by 4 bases, the J end by 6 bases, with 7 bases between. Germline-derived CDR1 and CDR2 are SGHRS and YFSETQ. The CDR3 sequence is 12 residues long.

V usage is TRBV11-2 and J usage is TRBJ1-6, with D possibly matching TRBD1 (5 bases). This CDR3 has 15 residues. V lost 6 bases and J 8 bases, leaving 17 bases between the germline ends. Per germline, CDR1 SGHAT and CDR2 FQNNGV. The CDR3 is CASRLNTGSYSPLHF. CDR3 nucleotide sequence: TGTGCCAGCAGATTAAACACAGGTTCCTATTCACCCCTCCACTTT.

The CDR3 loop reads CASSGRRDSATNSPLHF. In nucleotides, the CDR3 is TGTGCCAGCAGCGGCCGCCGGGACTCCGCGACGAATTCACCCCTCCACTTT. J is TRBJ1-6 and V is TRBV7-9; D is perhaps TRBD1 (5 bases). This CDR3 comprises 17 residues. The ends were cut back, 5 bases at V and 7 bases at J, with 21 bases in the middle. Germline assignment: CDR1 SEHNR and CDR2 FQNEAQ (reference sequence). The variable domain in full, with the rest retrieved from reference TRBV7-9 and TRBJ1-6, is DTGVSQNPRHKITKRGQNVTFRCDPISEHNRLYWYRQTLGQGPEFLTYFQNEAQLEKSRLLSDRFSAERPKGSFSTLEIQRTEQGDSAMYLCASSGRRDSATNSPLHFGNGTRLTVT.

This clonotype has ten or more counts. The chain uses TRBV5-1 and TRBJ2-5; 7 bases fit TRBD1. The CDR3 has 15 residues. CDR1 is SGHRS, CDR2 YFSETQ, per germline. J gave up 4 bases and V 2 bases, and 8 bases lay outside the gene matches. This chain's CDR3 is CASSFGQAWRETQYF. The CDR3 region has the DNA TGCGCCAGCAGCTTCGGACAGGCCTGGCGAGAGACCCAGTACTTC.

V usage is TRBV4-2 and J usage is TRBJ2-7; D is possibly TRBD2 (5 bases). Germline assignment: CDR1 LGHNA and CDR2 YNFKEQ. This CDR3 is 13 amino acids long. Trimming took 3 bases from V and 4 from J, leaving 10 bases between them. CDR3 coding DNA: TGTGCCAGCAGCCACGGGGTGGAATACGAGCAGTACTTC. Protein: CASSHGVEYEQYF.

J is TRBJ2-7 and V is TRBV19; the D gene is possibly TRBD2 (6 bases). The CDR3 totals 15 residues. V was cut by 4 bases and J by 2 bases, with 15 bases left in between. Germline assignment: CDR1 LNHDA and CDR2 SQIVND (reference sequence). CDR3 nucleotide sequence: TGTGCCAGTAGTAAGGGCAGCGGGTTGCCCTACGAGCAGTACTTC. Protein sequence: CASSKGSGLPYEQYF.